This T cell receptor (beta chain) is from a study of T cells expressing NK-cell markers. Study results and limitations: Dominant NKG2C+ clonotypes were found to form about 1.0-8% of CD8+ T cells in more than five donors.

A word on this clonotype: No antigen is known for it.

Germline CDR1 reads LGHDT; CDR2 reads YNNKEL (reference sequence). The CDR3 consists of 15 residues. From its re-call of the 5' RACE reads, TCRdb lists each CDR3 protein once, without DNA. The ten top clones account for around a tenth, within a sample of around 380,000 distinct CDR3 sequences. The chain carries TRBV3-1 and TRBJ2-3; TCRdb designates TRBD2, a call that cannot be tested without DNA. The specimen was blood T cells: a sorted CD56 or NKG2C T cell subset, CD4+ or CD8+ T cells, or bulk PBMC T cells (not recorded which). This sequence was found in a woman in her forties or fifties in good health. The CDR3 sequence is CASSQGAGETDTQYF.